One sample yielded the 14 T cell receptor beta chains listed below, sequenced in a study of T-cell memory formation after mild COVID-19. TCRdb recomputed calls from the 5' RACE reads with MiXCR, one row per CDR3 protein. The data hold 350,000 to 450,000 distinct CDR3 sequences, with 25% to 30% observed a single time. Specimen: PBMCs or a T cell subset sorted from them (not recorded which). These receptors were obtained from an adult woman who had mild COVID-19 (a few samples of this study predate the infection). Cell type and time point are not known.

This chain links TRBV7-2 with TRBJ1-2; tentatively, D is TRBD1 (6 bases). Germline V gene sequence: CDR1 SGHTA, CDR2 FQGNSA. Trimming removed 4 bases at V and 5 bases at J, with 14 bases between. The CDR3 is 14 amino acids. CDR3 DNA: TGTGCCAGCAGCTCTTACCGGGGGGCTTATGGCTACACCTTC. Its translation: CASSSYRGAYGYTF.

The gene calls are TRBV10-3 and TRBJ2-3; D is possibly TRBD1 or TRBD2 (5 bases each). Between the trimmed V and J ends, which lost 5 bases and 2 bases, there was a span of 14 bases. The CDR3 contains 15 residues. CDR1 ENHRY and CDR2 SYGVKD come from the germline V gene. The CDR3 DNA follows: TGTGCCATCAGTCTGGGACGGAGGACCACAGATACGCAGTATTTT. Amino acid sequence: CAISLGRRTTDTQYF.

V and J are TRBV6-5 and TRBJ2-2; D is unclear. This CDR3 is 14 amino acids long. V lost 4 bases, J lost 6 bases, and 12 bases lay in between. Per the germline V gene, CDR1 is MNHEY and CDR2 is SVGAGI. The CDR3 bases are TGTGCCAGCAGTTTGGAAGAGGTGTCCGGGGAGCTGTTTTTT. Translated, it gives CASSLEEVSGELFF.

There are many counts of this clonotype. This chain joins TRBV12-3 or TRBV12-4 and TRBJ2-7; D is undetermined. Trimming stripped 3 bases from V and 2 bases from J, with 14 bases between. This CDR3 spans 15 amino acids. The CDR3 DNA is TGTGCCAGCAGTTTCGCTCTGGGCCCGGCCTACGAGCAGTACTTC. Protein sequence: CASSFALGPAYEQYF.

The genes are TRBV20-1 and TRBJ2-5, with 8 bases matching TRBD2. The CDR3 contains 15 residues. Per germline, CDR1 DFQATT and CDR2 SNEGSKA (reference sequence). CDR3 in DNA: TGCAGCGCCCACCCGGCGGGGGGCTGGGAAGAGACCCAGTACTTC. It translates to CSAHPAGGWEETQYF.

The rearrangement links TRBV20-1 to TRBJ2-7, with no clear D. Germline V gives CDR1 DFQATT, CDR2 SNEGSKA (reference sequence). V gave up 5 bases and J gave up 3 bases, with 8 bases separating them. The length of the CDR3 is 11 residues. The CDR3 DNA sequence: TGCAGTGCTGCGGACCGCTACGAGCAGTACTTC. Translation gives CSAADRYEQYF.

The CDR3 coding sequence is TGTGCCAGCAGCTGGCTGACTGGCGAGCCCGGGGAGCTGTTTTTT. The encoded protein is CASSWLTGEPGELFF. This rearrangement joins TRBV5-4 to TRBJ2-2; D remains unclear. Germline-derived CDR1 and CDR2 are SGHNT and YYREEE (reference sequence). V was clipped by 3 bases and J by 6 bases, with 15 bases between them. The CDR3 is made up of 15 amino acids.

The gene calls are TRBV20-1 and TRBJ1-1; possibly TRBD1 for D (6 bases). This CDR3 is 14 amino acids long. The germline CDR1 and CDR2 sequences are DFQATT and SNEGSKA (reference sequence). V was pared by 4 bases and J by 3 bases, with 15 bases between. CDR3 residues: CSANLPGEYTEAFF. Written as DNA, the CDR3 is TGCAGTGCTAACTTGCCAGGGGAGTACACTGAAGCTTTCTTT.

The chain carries TRBV23-1 and TRBJ1-6, with D hard to call. TRBV23-1 is an ORF, and what it does is uncertain. With 8 bases removed from V and 7 bases from J, the gap between germline ends came to 12 bases. The CDR3 is 13 amino acids. The CDR3 is CASCAGSNSPLHF. For the CDR3, the DNA is TGCGCCAGCTGTGCAGGATCAAATTCACCCCTCCACTTT.

The chain combines TRBV12-3 or TRBV12-4 with TRBJ1-2; D gene ambiguous. V gave up 5 bases and J gave up 4 bases, with 11 bases separating them. The CDR3 has 13 amino acids. Here the CDR3 reads CASSPGYVYGYTF. The DNA of the CDR3 is TGTGCCAGCAGTCCGGGGTACGTCTATGGCTACACCTTC.

This clonotype was found a few times. This rearrangement joins TRBV5-1 to TRBJ1-1; D unresolved. Germline V gene sequence: CDR1 SGHRS, CDR2 YFSETQ. The CDR3 totals 15 residues. V lost 2 bases to trimming and J lost 2 bases, with 13 bases between them. The CDR3 loop reads CASSFLGRVNTEAFF. CDR3 in DNA: TGCGCCAGCAGCTTTCTGGGGAGGGTAAACACTGAAGCTTTCTTT.

The rearrangement uses TRBV20-1 and TRBJ2-1; D might be TRBD2 (6 bases). Germline V gene sequence: CDR1 DFQATT, CDR2 SNEGSKA (reference sequence). The CDR3 has 13 residues. V was clipped by 5 bases and J by 6 bases, with 14 bases between them. CDR3 nucleotide sequence: TGCAGTGCTGGGAACTGGGGAGGCAATGAGCAGTTCTTC. Protein product: CSAGNWGGNEQFF.

The V gene is TRBV7-8, the J gene TRBJ1-1; possible D gene TRBD1, 5 bases. Between the trimmed V and J ends, which lost 0 bases and 4 bases, there was a span of 15 bases. The CDR3 runs to 16 residues. Germline V gene sequence: CDR1 SGHVS, CDR2 FQNEAQ. CDR3 in DNA: TGTGCCAGCAGCTTAGCCTACAGGACCCTTGGCACTGAAGCTTTCTTT. It translates to CASSLAYRTLGTEAFF.

This clonotype was recorded at least ten times. The chain has TRBV24-1 and TRBJ2-3; D might be TRBD1 or TRBD2, each matching 6 bases. V was clipped by 5 bases and J by 2 bases, with 16 bases between them. This CDR3 is built from 16 residues. CDR1 is KGHDR and CDR2 is SFDVKD in the germline V gene. The CDR3 DNA follows: TGTGCCACCAGTGGGGGGGCAAGGAAGACCACAGATACGCAGTATTTT. As protein: CATSGGARKTTDTQYF.